The next 12 T cell receptor beta chains were all read from a single sample in a study of radiotherapy plus CTLA-4 blockade in lung cancer. Sequencing was performed with immunoSEQ multiplex PCR; in TCRdb, only in-frame clones are kept and a portion is missing. The repertoire holds 43,000 or so clones, with roughly 76% as singletons. Source: peripheral blood, taken from a patient treated with radiotherapy plus ipilimumab. These receptors were obtained from a human donor with non-small cell lung cancer who had a complete response to radiotherapy plus ipilimumab.

This clone was found a few times. The CDR3 region is CASMTSGSGDTQYF. The CDR3 DNA is TGTGCCAGCATGACTAGCGGGAGTGGAGATACGCAGTATTTT. This rearrangement joins TRBV28 to TRBJ2-3; 12 bases agree with TRBD2. Looked up from germline, CDR1 is MDHEN and CDR2 is SYDVKM. V shed 7 bases, J shed 5 bases, and the junction held 4 bases outside the gene matches. The CDR3 is 14 amino acids.

This sequence joins TRBV2 and TRBJ2-5, with 8 positions matching TRBD2. Germline trimming cut 8 bases from V and 11 bases from J; bases unmatched to any gene: 19. Germline V gene lookup returns CDR1 SNHLY and CDR2 FYNNEI. The CDR3 is made up of 15 amino acids. CDR3 amino acids: CASRLTPSGRAEQYF. The CDR3 coding sequence is TGTGCCAGCCGCTTAACCCCTAGCGGGCGAGCGGAACAGTACTTC.

The rearrangement joins TRBV4-3 to TRBJ2-3; 12 bases agree with TRBD2. The V gene's germline CDR1 is LGHNA and CDR2 YSLEER. The V segment lost 0 bases and the J segment 4 bases; nucleotides outside the gene matches: 5. The CDR3 extends over 17 amino acids. The DNA for the CDR3 is TGCGCCAGCAGCCAAGAGTCTAGCGGGGGGGTGGCAGATACGCAGTATTTT. Protein product: CASSQESSGGVADTQYF.

The chain recombines TRBV28 with TRBJ2-3; 11 bases map to TRBD2. The CDR3 totals 16 residues. After removal of 5 bases from V and 0 bases from J, the junction contained 4 bases not matched to a gene. CDR1 is MDHEN, CDR2 SYDVKM, per germline. CDR3 coding DNA: TGTGCCAGCAGTCCTAGCGGGAGGAGGAGCACAGATACGCAGTATTTT. The encoded protein is CASSPSGRRSTDTQYF.

This clone was counted once. The CDR3 region has the DNA TGCAGCGTTGTCAGGGGCAACGAGCAGTACTTC. Its protein product is CSVVRGNEQYF. The chain employs TRBV29-1 and TRBJ2-7, with D perhaps matching TRBD1 (6 bases). With 4 bases removed from V and 5 bases from J, the gap between germline ends came to 9 bases. In germline, CDR1 is SQVTM, CDR2 ANQGSEA. The CDR3 runs to 11 residues.

There are a few counts of this clone. The V call is TRBV6-6, the J call TRBJ2-1; a weak D match, TRBD1 (6 bases). The CDR3 has 14 residues. The V gene's germline CDR1 is MNHNY and CDR2 SVGAGI (reference sequence). V lost 2 bases to trimming and J lost 8 bases, with 13 bases between them. The DNA of the CDR3 is TGTGCCAGCAGTTACGGGACAAGGTACGATGAGCAGTTCTTC. This codes for CASSYGTRYDEQFF.

CDR3 loop: CASSYQENTGELFF. In nucleotides, the CDR3 is TGTGCCAGCAGCTATCAGGAGAACACCGGGGAGCTGTTTTTT. The V call is TRBV11-3, the J call TRBJ2-2; D is unclear. V was clipped by 4 bases and J by 1 base, with 7 bases between them. This CDR3 is 14 amino acids long. Germline V gene sequence: CDR1 SGHNT, CDR2 YENEEA. Filled out from reference TRBV11-3 and TRBJ2-2, the complete variable domain reads EAGVVQSPRYKIIEKKQPVAFWCNPISGHNTLYWYLQNLGQGPELLIRYENEEAVDDSQLPKDRFSAERLKGVDSTLKIQPAELGDSAVYLCASSYQENTGELFFGEGSRLTVL.

The table lists this clone with a count of one. This rearrangement joins TRBV6-5 to TRBJ2-7, with D maybe TRBD1 (6 bases). V lost 6 bases and J lost 3, with 12 bases in between. Per germline, CDR1 MNHEY and CDR2 SVGAGI. The CDR3 runs to 13 residues. The CDR3 region has the DNA TGTGCCAGCAGAGGCGGACAGAACTACGAGCAGTACTTC. Translated, it gives CASRGGQNYEQYF.

This chain links TRBV2 with TRBJ2-3, with D uncertain. The CDR3 totals 13 residues. CDR1 is SNHLY, CDR2 FYNNEI, per germline. V lost 2 bases and J lost 2, with 5 bases in between. The CDR3 DNA follows: TGTGCCAGCAGTGAACCCTTCACAGATACGCAGTATTTT. It yields the protein CASSEPFTDTQYF.

This clone was seen only once. V is TRBV25-1 and J is TRBJ1-2, with TRBD1 identical over 10 bases. The V segment lost 1 base and the J segment 4 bases; nucleotides outside the gene matches: 6. The CDR3 is 16 amino acids. CDR1 is MGHDK, CDR2 SYGVNS, per germline. CDR3 residues: CASSELMTGGSYGYTF. CDR3 bases: TGTGCCAGCAGTGAATTGATGACAGGGGGCAGCTATGGCTACACCTTC.

This clone turned up a few times. The chain links TRBV6-6 to TRBJ1-1; maybe TRBD1 (5 bases). V shed 2 bases and J shed 5 bases, with 6 bases lying between them. Germline-derived CDR1 and CDR2 are MNHNY and SVGAGI (reference sequence). This CDR3 is 12 amino acids long. In DNA form, the CDR3 reads TGTGCCAGCAGTTACAAGGGGACTGAAGCTTTCTTT. Translation gives CASSYKGTEAFF.

The chain joins TRBV28 to TRBJ1-4, with a weak D call TRBD1 (5 bases). CDR3 length: 16 residues. Germline CDR1 is MDHEN and CDR2 is SYDVKM. V lost 6 bases, J lost 4 bases, and 18 bases lay in between. CDR3 sequence reads: CASRWWGGGGNEKLFF. In DNA form, the CDR3 reads TGTGCCAGCAGGTGGTGGGGCGGGGGGGGTAATGAAAAACTGTTTTTT.